This TCR beta chain was identified in a study of beta chain features in type 1 diabetes. Overall study context: Patients looked much like healthy donors when it came to age, gender and cell yields. Findings and limits, study-wide: Moderately but significantly shorter TCRB CDR3s were found in Type 1 diabetes patients in all four CD4+ subsets. Naive, central memory and Treg TCRB repertoires seemed to resemble each other more closely in patients than they did in healthy donors. Although PCR might favor shorter templates, it would do so equally in patients and controls. Diminished insertions and augmented deletions at VDJ junctions characterized type 1 diabetes patients.

Expressed TCRB transcripts were sequenced, since all the RNA that had been isolated was reverse transcribed. Assay: immunoSEQ multiplex PCR; the TCRdb copy retains only in-frame clones and omits some. Of 250,000 to 350,000 clones listed, around 15% are singletons. Germline V gene sequence: CDR1 PRHDT, CDR2 FYEKMQ (reference sequence). V lost 5 bases, J lost 0 bases, and 12 bases lay in between. This CDR3 contains 15 residues. In regard to this clone: What it binds is not known.

This sequence originates from a man aged 25 to 40 with type 1 diabetes. Sequencing input: naive CD4+ T cells from blood. J is TRBJ2-3 and V is TRBV13, with a possible D match to TRBD2 (6 bases). CDR3 nucleotides: TGTGCCAGCAGCCCTCTCAGCGGGAGCACAGATACGCAGTATTTT. This translates into CASSPLSGSTDTQYF.